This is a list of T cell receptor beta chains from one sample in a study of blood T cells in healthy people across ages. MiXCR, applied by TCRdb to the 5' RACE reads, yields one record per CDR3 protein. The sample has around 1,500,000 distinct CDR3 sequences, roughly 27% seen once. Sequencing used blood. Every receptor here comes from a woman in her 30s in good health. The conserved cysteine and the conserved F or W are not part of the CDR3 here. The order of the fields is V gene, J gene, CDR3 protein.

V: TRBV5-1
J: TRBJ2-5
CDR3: ASSFEGAQY

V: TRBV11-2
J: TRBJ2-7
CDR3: ASSLDPHRGDYEQY

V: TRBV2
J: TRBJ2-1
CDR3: ASRTQSSRYNEQF

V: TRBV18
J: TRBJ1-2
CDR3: ASSNLTGGYGYT

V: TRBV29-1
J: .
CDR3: SVARSSHEQY

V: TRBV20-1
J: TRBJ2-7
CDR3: SAAGTGVKFGQEQY

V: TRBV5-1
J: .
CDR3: ASSFFEGTGTYEQY

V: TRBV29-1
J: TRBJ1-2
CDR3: SVAGGLDYGYT

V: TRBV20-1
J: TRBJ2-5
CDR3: SEAWEETQY

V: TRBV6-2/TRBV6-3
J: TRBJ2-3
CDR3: ASSGGSHADTQY

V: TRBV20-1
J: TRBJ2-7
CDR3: SAYSNGQY

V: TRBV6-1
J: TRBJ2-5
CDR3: ASKGRQETQY

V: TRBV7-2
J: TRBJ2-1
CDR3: ASSLSQAYNEQF

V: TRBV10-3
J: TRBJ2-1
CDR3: ATKPSVRNEQF

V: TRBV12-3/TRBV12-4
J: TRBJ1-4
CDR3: ASSVDRGGEKLF

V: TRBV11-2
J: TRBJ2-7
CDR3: ASSSPGGASSYEQY

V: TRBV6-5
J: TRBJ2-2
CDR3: ASRSVPDTGELF

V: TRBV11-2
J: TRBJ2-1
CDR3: ASSLVGGSHNDQF

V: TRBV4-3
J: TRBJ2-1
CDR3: ASSQFGDYNEQF

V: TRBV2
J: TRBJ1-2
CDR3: ASSQLQGPTSSGYT

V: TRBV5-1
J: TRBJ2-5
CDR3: AGSLGGEETQY

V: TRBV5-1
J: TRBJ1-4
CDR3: ASLKGQVAEKLF

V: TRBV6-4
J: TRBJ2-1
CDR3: ASSDTRNEQF

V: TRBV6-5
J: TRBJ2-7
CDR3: ASRPGTGYSYEQY

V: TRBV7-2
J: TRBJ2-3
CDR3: ASSLSSRGGMSGTQY

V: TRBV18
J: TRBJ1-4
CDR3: ASSPVQGDEKLF

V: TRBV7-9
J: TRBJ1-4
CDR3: ASGLTGEDEKLF

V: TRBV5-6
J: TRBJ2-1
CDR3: ANSLYTSGRNEQF

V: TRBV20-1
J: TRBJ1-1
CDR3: SALGQGVAF

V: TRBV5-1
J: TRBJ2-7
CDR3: ASSWPLGEQY

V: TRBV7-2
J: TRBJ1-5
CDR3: ASSQGRGRDQPQH

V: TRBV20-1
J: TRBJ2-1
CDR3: SAEREGRLGEQF

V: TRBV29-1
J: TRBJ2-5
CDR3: SVEDLGETQY

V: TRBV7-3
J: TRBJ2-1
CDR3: ASGQGSYNEQF

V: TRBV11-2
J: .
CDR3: ASSSRQGMDEQY

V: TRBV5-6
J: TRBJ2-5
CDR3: ASSSGFSQGEQY

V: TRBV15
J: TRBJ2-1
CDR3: ATSREVPHEDSLNEQF

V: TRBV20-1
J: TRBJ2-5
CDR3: SALTSGTTQY

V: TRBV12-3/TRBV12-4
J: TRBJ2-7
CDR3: ASSLVWEQY

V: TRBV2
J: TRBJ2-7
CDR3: ASSVAEGYEQY

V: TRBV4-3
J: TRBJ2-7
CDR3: ASSQDLESGPYEQY

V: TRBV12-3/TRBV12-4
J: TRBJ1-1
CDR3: ASRETGGFPVAF

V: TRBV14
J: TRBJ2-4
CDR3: ASSQDGRGAKNIQY

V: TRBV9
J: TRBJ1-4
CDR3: ASSSGGQLNEKLF

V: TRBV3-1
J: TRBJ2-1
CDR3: ASTPAGDNEQF

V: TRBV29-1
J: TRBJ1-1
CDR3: SVGQGLEAF

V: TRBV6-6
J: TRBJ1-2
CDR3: ASSDDRGYT